This T cell receptor beta chain was documented in a study of cytomegalovirus exposure and HLA in healthy donors. V dropped 5 bases and J dropped 2 bases, with 13 bases sitting between them. Germline CDR1 reads SGHVS; CDR2 reads FNYEAQ. The CDR3 sequence is 15 residues long. Whole-study results and caveats: A later examination showed that TCR association rates differed by HLA locus, with DRB1 most and HLA-C fewest. Specific recognition of CMV antigens was confirmed in vitro for a few chains (all CMV-associated).

This PCR relied on a set of 60 Vbeta primers and 13 Jbeta primers. The assay was immunoSEQ multiplex PCR, and TCRdb's table has in-frame clones only and misses some. This sample yields around 170,000 clones, of which roughly 80% are seen a single time; 1.1% to 1.5% belongs to the top ten. In regard to this clone: Its antigen is not identified.

Sequencing used PBMCs. The sequence derives from a male donor in good health and CMV-seronegative. This chain links TRBV7-6 with TRBJ1-3, with D possibly TRBD1 on 5 matching bases. The chain's CDR3 is CASSPDMRTGNTIYF. DNA of the CDR3: TGTGCCAGCAGCCCGGACATGAGGACTGGAAACACCATATATTTT.